This is a list of T cell receptor beta chains from one sample in a study of blood T cell repertoires in COVID-19. Produced via immunoSEQ multiplex PCR; TCRdb's table is partial and in-frame only. This table has fewer than 200,000 clones, just under 85% appearing once. Material: peripheral blood. These TCRs come from a woman older than 75 with COVID-19, enrolled during active disease. CDR3s include the opening cysteine and the closing phenylalanine or tryptophan. The D gene is left open where the match is weak. A clone size is listed for some rows: how often the clone was seen (once, few, many), or a class if it is expanded.

j_call d_call v_call clone_size cdr3_aa cdr3_nt
TRBJ2-6 NA TRBV19 NA CAGSSGANVLTF TGTGCCGGGAGCTCTGGGGCCAACGTCCTGACTTTC
TRBJ2-5 NA TRBV29-1 NA CSVSTVRETQYF TGCAGCGTCTCGACGGTCAGGGAGACCCAGTACTTC
TRBJ1-5 NA TRBV12-3/TRBV12-4 NA CASSFNWGEQHF TGTGCCAGCAGTTTTAATTGGGGGGAGCAGCATTTT
TRBJ1-5 NA TRBV3-1/TRBV3-2 NA CASSQGVRGTRKGQPQHF TGTGCCAGCAGCCAAGGGGTAAGGGGGACAAGGAAAGGCCAGCCCCAGCATTTT
TRBJ2-1 TRBD1 TRBV11-3 NA CASSLEGTALYNEQFF TGTGCCAGCAGCTTAGAGGGGACAGCTCTCTACAATGAGCAGTTCTTC
TRBJ1-1 TRBD1 TRBV5-1 NA CASSLQGGNTEAFF TGCGCCAGCAGCTTACAGGGGGGGAACACTGAAGCTTTCTTT
TRBJ1-1 NA TRBV7-3 NA CASSLTPGEETEAFF TGTGCCAGCAGCTTAACGCCGGGGGAGGAGACTGAAGCTTTCTTT
TRBJ1-1 NA TRBV18 NA CASSQNTDYTEAFF TGTGCCAGCTCACAGAATACAGATTACACTGAAGCTTTCTTT
TRBJ1-2 TRBD1 TRBV9 NA CASNPQGAALSYGYTF TGTGCCAGCAACCCACAGGGGGCAGCACTTTCCTATGGCTACACCTTC
TRBJ1-2 NA TRBV5-4 NA CASSLTGLRNYGYTF TGTGCCAGCAGCTTGACAGGGTTGAGGAACTATGGCTACACCTTC
TRBJ1-2 NA TRBV5-6 NA CASSLRDYGYTF TGTGCCAGCAGCTTGAGAGATTATGGCTACACCTTC
TRBJ2-4 TRBD1 TRBV5-6 NA CASSLREPGGLAKNIQYF TGTGCCAGCAGCCTCAGGGAACCAGGGGGCTTAGCCAAAAACATTCAGTACTTC
TRBJ2-4 NA TRBV3-1/TRBV3-2 once CASSPIAKNIQYF TGTGCCAGCAGCCCCATCGCCAAAAACATTCAGTACTTC
TRBJ1-5 NA TRBV7-9 NA CASSPGKPGNQPQHF TGTGCCAGCAGCCCAGGGAAACCAGGGAATCAGCCCCAGCATTTT
TRBJ1-2 NA TRBV21-1 few CASSKVRDRTNYGYTF TGTGCCAGCAGCAAAGTGCGGGACAGGACCAACTATGGCTACACCTTC
TRBJ1-5 NA TRBV27 NA CASSKEGRNQPQHF TGTGCCAGCAGTAAGGAGGGACGCAATCAGCCCCAGCATTTT
TRBJ2-2 NA TRBV7-3 NA CASSLTPGVGELFF TGTGCCAGCAGCTTAACGCCCGGGGTCGGGGAGCTGTTTTTT
TRBJ1-6 NA TRBV19 NA CASSIVQGRILEPLHF TGTGCCAGTAGTATTGTCCAGGGCCGTATTTTAGAACCCCTCCACTTT
TRBJ2-7 NA TRBV28 NA CASSNRRLYEQYF TGTGCCAGCTCAAACCGGAGGCTCTACGAGCAGTACTTC
TRBJ2-1 NA TRBV5-8 NA CASSIMGGAKDNEQFF TGTGCCAGCAGCATCATGGGGGGGGCGAAAGACAATGAGCAGTTCTTC
TRBJ1-2 TRBD1 TRBV27 NA CASRLVQGVDGYTF TGTGCCAGCAGACTAGTACAGGGGGTGGATGGCTACACCTTC
TRBJ2-1 TRBD2 TRBV10-1 NA CASSAQPRGEQFF TGCGCCAGCAGTGCCCAGCCGCGGGGGGAGCAGTTCTTC
TRBJ2-3 NA TRBV29-1 NA CSVEGAYTDTQYF TGCAGCGTTGAGGGGGCCTACACAGATACGCAGTATTTT
TRBJ1-1 TRBD1 TRBV12-3/TRBV12-4 NA CASSIAGGSEAFF TGTGCCAGCAGTATCGCAGGGGGGTCTGAAGCTTTCTTT
TRBJ2-1 TRBD1 TRBV7-9 NA CASSLAEGTGINEQFF TGTGCCAGCAGCTTAGCGGAGGGGACAGGGATTAATGAGCAGTTCTTC
TRBJ1-1 TRBD1 TRBV5-1 NA CASSPDRGATEAFF TGCGCCAGCAGCCCTGACAGGGGAGCCACTGAAGCTTTCTTT
TRBJ1-2 NA TRBV19 NA CATRQNYGYTF TGTGCCACCAGACAGAACTATGGCTACACCTTC
TRBJ2-7 TRBD2 TRBV29-1 few CSVAGLASSYEQYF TGCAGCGTTGCTGGACTAGCTAGCTCCTACGAGCAGTACTTC
TRBJ2-3 TRBD2 TRBV2 NA CASRTLRAGGRDTQYF TGTGCCAGCAGGACCCTTAGAGCGGGGGGGAGAGATACGCAGTATTTT
TRBJ1-1 TRBD1 TRBV6-2/TRBV6-3 NA CASSLAGTGNTEAFF TGTGCCAGCAGTTTGGCCGGGACAGGGAACACTGAAGCTTTCTTT
TRBJ2-3 NA TRBV28 NA CATGGGQLTDTQYF TGTGCCACCGGAGGGGGACAGCTCACAGATACGCAGTATTTT
TRBJ1-2 NA TRBV19 NA CASSILRGRGNAYGYTF TGTGCCAGTAGTATCCTCCGGGGGAGGGGAAACGCGTATGGCTACACCTTC
TRBJ2-1 TRBD2 TRBV25-1 NA CASSEGGSSSHEQFF TGTGCCAGCAGTGAGGGCGGGAGTTCCTCCCATGAGCAGTTCTTC
TRBJ1-5 TRBD1 TRBV4-1 NA CASSQGQGLYQPQHF TGCGCCAGCAGCCAAGGACAGGGATTGTATCAGCCCCAGCATTTT
TRBJ2-1 TRBD2 TRBV2 NA CASTTSGGEQFF TGTGCCAGCACCACTTCGGGAGGTGAGCAGTTCTTC
TRBJ2-7 NA TRBV18 NA CASSPLRGDEQYF TGTGCCAGCTCACCCCTCAGGGGGGACGAGCAGTACTTC